What follows is one T cell receptor (beta chain) and its context. The sample belongs to a study of technical replicates of blood from a few donors. Assay used: immunoSEQ multiplex PCR; TCRdb lists only in-frame clones, some missing. The sample shows over 80,000 clones, roughly 96% of them seen only once. CDR3 length: 17 amino acids. The germline V gene encodes CDR1 MRHNA and CDR2 SNTAGT. Trimming took off 5 bases at V and 0 bases at J, with 17 bases between the two ends. The sequenced material came from T cells isolated from PBMCs. This clonotype was sampled from a human donor in good health. This rearrangement joins TRBV6-4 to TRBJ2-1, with TRBD2 as a possible D gene (6 bases). The CDR3 DNA sequence: TGTGCCAGCAGTCCTAGCGCCAGGGCAAGCTCCTACAATGAGCAGTTCTTC. Protein: CASSPSARASSYNEQFF.